The clone carrying this T cell receptor (beta chain) has just one count. These data belong to a study of blood T cell repertoires in COVID-19. The wider study: Samples came from the United States, Italy and Spain, spanning acute and convalescent COVID-19. T cells, B-cell-depleted T cells, or PBMCs supplied cDNA or gDNA.

Germline CDR1 SGHTA, CDR2 FQGNSA. V lost 1 base to trimming and J lost 0 bases, with 16 bases between them. CDR3 length: 18 residues. Per the original methods: By means of reference gene primer amplification, nucleated cell counts were estimated. The protocol was immunoSEQ multiplex PCR, while the TCRdb copy is restricted to in-frame clones and leaves out a portion. The DNA was the basis for D and trimming; V, J and clone size are from that table. Of about 280,000 clones listed, about four fifths are singletons. Material: peripheral blood. The rearrangement uses TRBV7-2 and TRBJ1-5; no firm D call. The clonotype originates from a woman aged 45-65 years who had recovered from COVID-19. CDR3 sequence (DNA): TGTGCCAGCAGCTTAGGAGGGTACGGTGAGAATAGCAATCAGCCCCAGCATTTT. Its translation is CASSLGGYGENSNQPQHF.